The present T cell receptor beta chain was sequenced within a study of Ad26.COV2.S vaccination and SARS-CoV-2 variants. In the study overall: A participant enrolled in the COV1001 Ad26.COV2.S trial arm provided the sample. Doses of Ad26.COV2.S were injected into muscle once or twice, 56 days apart.

Germline loops: CDR1 SNHLY, CDR2 FYNNEI. The J segment lost 1 base and the V segment lost 5 bases, leaving 8 bases of the junction unmatched. The CDR3 loop spans 16 amino acids. As regards this clone: Its specificity is unknown.

The treatment denotes: 15 to 20 received Ad26.COV2.S at low or high dose, single or two shots; about 5 received placebo; per-sample allocation not given. Specimens were obtained on day 63 following the first vaccine or placebo injection. Points from the study as a whole: Vaccinees displayed broader spike-specific TCR repertoires than placebo recipients.

Method: immunoSEQ multiplex PCR; TCRdb's copy keeps in-frame clones and lacks some. The data show about 480,000 clones, with 87% seen just once and roughly 12% held by the top ten. The sample consisted of peripheral blood, taken in a trial of Ad26.COV2.S vaccine versus placebo. The sequence came from a person aged 18-60 years who received the Ad26.COV2.S COVID-19 vaccine or a placebo. The V and J genes are TRBV2 and TRBJ1-1; 9 positions match TRBD1. Written as DNA, the CDR3 is TGTGCCAGCAGTTACCCCCGGACAGGGGCGAACACTGAAGCTTTCTTT. Its protein product is CASSYPRTGANTEAFF.